Presented here are 14 T cell receptor beta chains from one specimen sequenced in a study of blood T cell repertoires in COVID-19. Only in-frame clones appear in the TCRdb table, and some are missing; sequencing was by immunoSEQ multiplex PCR. Of approximately 390,000 clones listed, approximately 87% are singletons. Sequences were obtained from PBMCs or T cells enriched from blood (not recorded which). The receptors were sampled from a woman aged 45-60 years who had recovered from COVID-19.

The gene calls are TRBV5-1 and TRBJ1-2, with a possible D match to TRBD1 (6 bases). With 4 bases removed from V and 0 bases from J, the gap between germline ends came to 10 bases. The CDR3 length is 14 residues. CDR1 and CDR2 (germline): SGHRS, YFSETQ. CDR3 sequence reads: CASSPSGANYGYTF. CDR3 DNA sequence: TGCGCCAGCAGCCCTTCAGGGGCTAACTATGGCTACACCTTC.

The rearrangement joins TRBV6-1 to TRBJ2-2; D may be TRBD2 (5 bases). Trimming took off 2 bases at V and 7 bases at J, with 14 bases between the two ends. CDR3 size: 15 residues. In germline, CDR1 is MNHNS, CDR2 SASEGT. CDR3 sequence: CASSELEGVFGELFF. CDR3 DNA sequence: TGTGCCAGCAGTGAACTCGAGGGAGTATTCGGGGAGCTGTTTTTT.

This chain connects TRBV29-1 to TRBJ1-3; D gene ambiguous. Germline CDR1 is SQVTM and CDR2 is ANQGSEA. The CDR3 sequence is 14 residues long. V gave up 6 bases and J gave up 2 bases, with 14 bases separating them. The CDR3: CSVERQPAGNTIYF. In nucleotides, the CDR3 is TGCAGCGTCGAGAGACAACCTGCTGGAAACACCATATATTTT.

The rearrangement links TRBV7-9 to TRBJ1-4; TRBD1 agrees at 8 bases. Trimming took 5 bases from V and 4 from J; bases not matched to a gene: 3. Germline V CDR1 and CDR2: SEHNR, FQNEAQ (reference sequence). There are 14 residues in the CDR3. CDR3 loop: CASSTTGVNEKLFF. The CDR3 DNA follows: TGTGCCAGCAGCACGACAGGGGTTAATGAAAAACTGTTTTTT.

This chain uses TRBV4-3 with TRBJ1-1; 7 bases map to TRBD1. The J segment lost 5 bases and the V segment lost 0 bases, leaving 9 bases of the junction unmatched. Germline V gene sequence: CDR1 LGHNA, CDR2 YSLEER. The CDR3 extends over 16 amino acids. CDR3 protein: CASSQDDRAFGTEAFF. DNA of the CDR3: TGCGCCAGCAGCCAAGACGACAGGGCCTTCGGGACTGAAGCTTTCTTT.

CDR3 region: CASSVWTSGGNEQFF. Written as DNA, the CDR3 is TGTGCCAGTTCCGTTTGGACTAGCGGGGGCAATGAGCAGTTCTTC. The rearrangement links TRBV19 to TRBJ2-1; 13 bases match TRBD2. V was pared by 8 bases and J by 6 bases, with 7 bases of the junction left unmatched. The CDR3 is 15 amino acids. Germline CDR1 reads LNHDA; CDR2 reads SQIVND (reference sequence).

This clone appeared a single time. The chain joins TRBV23-1 to TRBJ1-1; the match to TRBD1 covers 7 bases. TRBV23-1 is treated as an ORF (open reading frame) with a function not yet certain. This CDR3 region has 19 residues. After removal of 0 bases from V and 3 bases from J, the junction contained 16 bases not matched to a gene. CDR3 sequence: CASSQSSGTGVYEDTEAFF. The CDR3, as DNA: TGCGCCAGCAGTCAATCATCCGGTACAGGGGTCTATGAGGACACTGAAGCTTTCTTT.

The chain recombines TRBV5-1 with TRBJ1-2, with unresolved D. The germline V gene encodes CDR1 SGHRS and CDR2 YFSETQ. Trimming removed 0 bases at V and 4 bases at J, with 16 bases between. This CDR3 is built from 16 residues. CDR3 protein: CASSLDEASQLYGYTF. In DNA, the CDR3 is TGCGCCAGCAGCTTGGATGAGGCCAGTCAACTCTATGGCTACACCTTC.

This clone was counted only a few times. This chain joins TRBV24-1 and TRBJ1-5, with TRBD1 as a possible D gene (6 bases). Per the germline V gene, CDR1 is KGHDR and CDR2 is SFDVKD. The CDR3 covers 15 residues. Trimming took 10 bases from V and 2 from J, leaving 17 bases between them. In DNA form, the CDR3 reads TGTGCCACGGCCAGGGGAGGGGTTGGCAATCAGCCCCAGCATTTT. As protein: CATARGGVGNQPQHF.

The rearrangement links TRBV28 to TRBJ1-6; TRBD1 aligns across 10 bases. Per the germline V gene, CDR1 is MDHEN and CDR2 is SYDVKM. V dropped 6 bases and J dropped 0; count of bases not matched to a gene: 2. The CDR3 runs 16 residues. The CDR3 nucleotides are TGTGCCAGCAGGACAGGGGGCAGCTCCTATAATTCACCCCTCCACTTT. It specifies CASRTGGSSYNSPLHF.

The chain recombines TRBV28 with TRBJ1-6; 9 nucleotides line up with TRBD1. This CDR3 spans 17 amino acids. Germline loops: CDR1 MDHEN, CDR2 SYDVKM. After removal of 5 bases from V and 10 bases from J, the junction contained 15 bases not matched to a gene. CDR3: CASSPPGPGQGSSPLHF. The CDR3 DNA sequence: TGTGCCAGCAGTCCACCGGGACCGGGACAGGGAAGCTCACCCCTCCACTTT. Looking up the rest from reference TRBV28 and TRBJ1-6 gives the full variable domain: DVKVTQSSRYLVKRTGEKVFLECVQDMDHENMFWYRQDPGLGLRLIYFSYDVKMKEKGDIPEGYSVSREKKERFSLILESASTNQTSMYLCASSPPGPGQGSSPLHFGNGTRLTVT.

In this sample, this clone turned up a few times. V usage is TRBV7-9 and J usage is TRBJ2-7, with 12 bases that match TRBD2. This CDR3 contains 16 residues. V lost 8 bases and J lost 4; bases outside the gene matches: 12. The V gene's germline CDR1 is SEHNR and CDR2 FQNEAQ (reference sequence). CDR3 region: CASVSETGLAGYEQYF. In DNA, the CDR3 is TGTGCCAGCGTCTCGGAAACGGGACTAGCGGGTTACGAGCAGTACTTC.

The gene calls are TRBV2 and TRBJ1-5; D not resolved. The CDR3 runs 14 residues. Trimming removed 3 bases at V and 0 bases at J, with 6 bases between. CDR1 and CDR2 (germline): SNHLY, FYNNEI. CDR3 DNA sequence: TGTGCCAGCAGTGAGACGGGTAGCAATCAGCCCCAGCATTTT. Translating gives CASSETGSNQPQHF.

This clone was picked up a small number of times. This sequence joins TRBV5-6 and TRBJ1-2; the D gene is possibly TRBD1 (6 bases). The germline CDR1 and CDR2 sequences are SGHDT and YYEEEE. The CDR3 loop spans 17 amino acids. The V gene lost 3 bases and the J gene lost 1 base, with 19 bases spanning the gap. CDR3: CASSSDGYRERNYGYTF. The DNA of the CDR3 is TGTGCCAGCAGCTCCGACGGATACAGGGAACGTAACTATGGCTACACCTTC.